One T cell receptor beta chain is described in this entry. These data originate in a study of blood T cell repertoires in COVID-19. Germline-derived CDR1 and CDR2 are MGHRA and YSYEKL. CDR3 length equals 16 residues. V gave up 3 bases and J gave up 5 bases; unmatched junction bases: 6. The protocol was immunoSEQ multiplex PCR, while the TCRdb copy is restricted to in-frame clones and leaves out a portion. This table has around 250,000 clones, under 90% appearing once. The chain carries TRBV4-1 and TRBJ2-5, with TRBD2 identical over 13 bases. The sample comprised PBMCs or T cells enriched from blood (not recorded which). This TCR was recovered from a man aged 18 to 30 who had recovered from COVID-19. CDR3 sequence: CASSQLEGLAGETQYF. The CDR3 DNA follows: TGCGCCAGCAGCCAGCTGGAGGGACTAGCGGGGGAGACCCAGTACTTC.